This T cell receptor beta chain was identified in a study of shared clonotypes between healthy human individuals. Study background: Plates per donor: three CD4 naive, three CD4 memory, two CD8 naive, one CD8 memory. Study-wide results and caveats: Larger richness was generally estimated for naive than memory subsets.

CD45RO-negative, CCR7-positively selected cells formed the naive CD8 fraction, excluding terminally differentiated effector memory CD45RA+ cells. Germline-derived CDR1 and CDR2 are MNHNS and SASEGT. J gave up 3 bases and V 2 bases, and 6 bases lay outside the gene matches. The CDR3 is 16 residues long. The assay was immunoSEQ multiplex PCR, and TCRdb's table has in-frame clones only and misses some. The data hold around 2.1 million clones, with approximately 94% observed a single time. With regard to this clone: Its specificity is not known.

This sequence originates from a man aged 18 to 29 in good health. Some clones in this sample may be carry-over from other donors' samples. This chain links TRBV6-1 with TRBJ2-4; 8 bases agree with TRBD2. The sequencing sample was made of naive CD8+ T cells from PBMCs. The CDR3 region has the DNA TGTGCCAGCAGTGAATCTATCGGGGGGGGCAAAAACATTCAGTACTTC. Its translation is CASSESIGGGKNIQYF.